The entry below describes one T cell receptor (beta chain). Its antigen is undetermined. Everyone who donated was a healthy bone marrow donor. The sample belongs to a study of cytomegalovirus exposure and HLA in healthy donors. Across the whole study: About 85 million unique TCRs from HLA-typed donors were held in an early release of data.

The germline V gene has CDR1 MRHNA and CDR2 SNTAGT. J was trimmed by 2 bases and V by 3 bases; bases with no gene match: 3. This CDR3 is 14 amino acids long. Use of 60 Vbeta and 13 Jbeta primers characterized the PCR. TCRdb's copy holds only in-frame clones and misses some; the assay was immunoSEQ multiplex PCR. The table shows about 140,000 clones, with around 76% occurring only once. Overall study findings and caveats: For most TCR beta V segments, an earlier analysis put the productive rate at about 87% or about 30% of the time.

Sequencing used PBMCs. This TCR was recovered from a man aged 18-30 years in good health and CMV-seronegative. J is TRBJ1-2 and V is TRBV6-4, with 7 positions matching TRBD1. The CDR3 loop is CASSETQGNYGYTF. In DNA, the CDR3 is TGTGCCAGCAGTGAAACACAGGGGAACTATGGCTACACCTTC.